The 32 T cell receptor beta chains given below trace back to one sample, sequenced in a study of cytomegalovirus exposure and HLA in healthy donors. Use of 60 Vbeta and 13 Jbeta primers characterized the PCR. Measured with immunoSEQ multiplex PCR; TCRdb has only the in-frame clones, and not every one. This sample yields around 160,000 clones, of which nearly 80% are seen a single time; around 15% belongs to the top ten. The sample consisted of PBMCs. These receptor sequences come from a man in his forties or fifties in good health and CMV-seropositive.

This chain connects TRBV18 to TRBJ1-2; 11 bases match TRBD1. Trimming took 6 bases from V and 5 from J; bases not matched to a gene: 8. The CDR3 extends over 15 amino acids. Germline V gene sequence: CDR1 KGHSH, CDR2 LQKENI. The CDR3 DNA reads TGTGCCAGCTCTGCCGGGACAGGGGGTTTTTATGGCTACACCTTC. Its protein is CASSAGTGGFYGYTF.

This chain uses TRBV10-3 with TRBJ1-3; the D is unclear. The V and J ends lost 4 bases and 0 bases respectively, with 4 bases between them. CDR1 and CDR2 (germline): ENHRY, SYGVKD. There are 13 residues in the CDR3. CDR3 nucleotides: TGTGCCATCAGTGGAGTCTCTGGAAACACCATATATTTT. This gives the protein CAISGVSGNTIYF.

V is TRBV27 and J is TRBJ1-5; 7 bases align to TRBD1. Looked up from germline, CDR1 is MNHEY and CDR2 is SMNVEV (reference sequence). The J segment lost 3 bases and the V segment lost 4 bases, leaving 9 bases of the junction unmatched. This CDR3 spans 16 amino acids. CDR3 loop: CASSSKGQADNQPQHF. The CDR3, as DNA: TGTGCCAGCAGTTCAAAAGGACAGGCAGACAATCAGCCCCAGCATTTT.

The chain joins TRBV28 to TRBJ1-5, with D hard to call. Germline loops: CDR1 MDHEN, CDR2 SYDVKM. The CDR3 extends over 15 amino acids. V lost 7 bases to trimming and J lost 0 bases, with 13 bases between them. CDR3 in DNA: TGTGCCAGCAAGGTGGGCAGCTATAGCAATCAGCCCCAGCATTTT. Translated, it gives CASKVGSYSNQPQHF.

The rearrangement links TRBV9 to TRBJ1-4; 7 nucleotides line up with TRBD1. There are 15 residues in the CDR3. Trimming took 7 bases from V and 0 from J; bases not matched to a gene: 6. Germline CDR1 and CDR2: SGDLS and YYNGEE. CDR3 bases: TGTGCCAGCGGGACAGAGGGTGCAACTAATGAAAAACTGTTTTTT. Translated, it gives CASGTEGATNEKLFF.

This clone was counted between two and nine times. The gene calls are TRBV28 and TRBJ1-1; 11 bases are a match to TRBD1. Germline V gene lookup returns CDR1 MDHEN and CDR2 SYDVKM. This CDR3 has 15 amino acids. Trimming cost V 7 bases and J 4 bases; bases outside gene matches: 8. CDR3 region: CASTTAGTGGTEAFF. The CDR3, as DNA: TGTGCCAGCACCACAGCCGGGACAGGGGGCACTGAAGCTTTCTTT. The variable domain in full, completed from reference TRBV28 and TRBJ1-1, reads DVKVTQSSRYLVKRTGEKVFLECVQDMDHENMFWYRQDPGLGLRLIYFSYDVKMKEKGDIPEGYSVSREKKERFSLILESASTNQTSMYLCASTTAGTGGTEAFFGQGTRLTVV.

The CDR3 spells CASSGGSRPQHF. The CDR3 DNA is TGTGCCAGCAGTGGAGGGTCTCGGCCCCAGCATTTT. V is TRBV6-1 and J is TRBJ1-5; no firm D call. The CDR3 totals 12 residues. Germline V lookup: CDR1 MNHNS, CDR2 SASEGT. Trimming removed 4 bases from V and 9 bases from J, with 10 bases in between.

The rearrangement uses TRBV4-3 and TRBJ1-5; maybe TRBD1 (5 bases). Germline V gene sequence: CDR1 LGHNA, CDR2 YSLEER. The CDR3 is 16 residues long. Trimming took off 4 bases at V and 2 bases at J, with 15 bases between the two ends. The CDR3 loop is CASSPETGLGNQPQHF. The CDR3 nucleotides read TGCGCCAGCAGCCCAGAAACGGGACTTGGCAATCAGCCCCAGCATTTT.

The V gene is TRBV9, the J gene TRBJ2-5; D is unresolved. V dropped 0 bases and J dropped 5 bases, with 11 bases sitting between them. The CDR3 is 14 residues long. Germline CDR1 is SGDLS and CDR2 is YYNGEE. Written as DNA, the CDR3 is TGTGCCAGCAGCGTAGGTTCGACACCTGAGACCCAGTACTTC. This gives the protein CASSVGSTPETQYF.

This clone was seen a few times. CDR3 sequence reads: CSVDKGRAEQFF. The CDR3, as DNA: TGCAGCGTTGATAAGGGGAGGGCTGAGCAGTTCTTC. The chain employs TRBV29-1 and TRBJ2-1, with 7 nucleotides matching TRBD2. With 3 bases clipped from V and 9 bases from J, the junction kept 5 bases outside the gene matches. The CDR3 runs to 12 residues. The germline CDR1 and CDR2 sequences are SQVTM and ANQGSEA.

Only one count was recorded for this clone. Written as DNA, the CDR3 is TGTGCCAGCAGTCCGACCCTGACAGGGGGCGCCTATGGCTACACCTTC. It yields the protein CASSPTLTGGAYGYTF. The chain recombines TRBV28 with TRBJ1-2, with 10 bases matching TRBD1. The V and J ends lost 5 bases and 4 bases, in that order; junction bases with no gene match: 10. The CDR3 is 16 residues long. Germline V gene lookup returns CDR1 MDHEN and CDR2 SYDVKM.

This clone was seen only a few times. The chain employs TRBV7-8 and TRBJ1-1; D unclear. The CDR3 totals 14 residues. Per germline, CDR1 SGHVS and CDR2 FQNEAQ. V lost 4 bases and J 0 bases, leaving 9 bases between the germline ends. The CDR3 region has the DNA TGTGCCAGCAGCTCACAGCGGATGAACACTGAAGCTTTCTTT. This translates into CASSSQRMNTEAFF.

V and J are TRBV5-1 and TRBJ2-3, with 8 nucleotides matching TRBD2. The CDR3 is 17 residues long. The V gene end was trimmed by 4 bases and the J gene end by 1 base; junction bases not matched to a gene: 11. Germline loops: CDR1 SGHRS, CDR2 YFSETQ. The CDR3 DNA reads TGCGCCAGCAGCACCGCTAGATCGGGGGGGGGCACAGATACGCAGTATTTT. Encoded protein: CASSTARSGGGTDTQYF.

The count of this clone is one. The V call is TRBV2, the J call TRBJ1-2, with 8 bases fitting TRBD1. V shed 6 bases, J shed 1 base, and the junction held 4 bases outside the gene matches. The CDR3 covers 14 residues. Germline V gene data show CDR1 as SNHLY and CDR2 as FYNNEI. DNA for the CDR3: TGTGCCAGCAGATCTGACAGGGGTAACTATGGCTACACCTTC. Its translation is CASRSDRGNYGYTF.

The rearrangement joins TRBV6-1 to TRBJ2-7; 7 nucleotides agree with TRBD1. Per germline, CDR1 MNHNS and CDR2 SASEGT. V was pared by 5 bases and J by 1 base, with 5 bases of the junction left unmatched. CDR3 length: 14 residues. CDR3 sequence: CASSKGGASYEQYV. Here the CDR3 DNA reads TGTGCCAGCAGTAAAGGGGGCGCGTCCTACGAGCAGTACGTC.

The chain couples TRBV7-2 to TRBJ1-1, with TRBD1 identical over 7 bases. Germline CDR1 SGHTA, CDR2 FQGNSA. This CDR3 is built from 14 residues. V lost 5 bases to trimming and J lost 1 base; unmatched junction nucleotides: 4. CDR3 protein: CASSANRGNTEAFF. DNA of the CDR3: TGTGCCAGCAGCGCGAACAGGGGGAACACTGAAGCTTTCTTT.

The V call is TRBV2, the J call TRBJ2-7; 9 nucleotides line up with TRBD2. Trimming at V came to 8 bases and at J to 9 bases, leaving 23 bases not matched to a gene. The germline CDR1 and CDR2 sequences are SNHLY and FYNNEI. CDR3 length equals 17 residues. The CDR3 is CASQGKGLAHKGSGQYV. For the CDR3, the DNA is TGTGCCAGCCAGGGGAAGGGACTAGCCCATAAAGGCTCTGGGCAGTACGTC.

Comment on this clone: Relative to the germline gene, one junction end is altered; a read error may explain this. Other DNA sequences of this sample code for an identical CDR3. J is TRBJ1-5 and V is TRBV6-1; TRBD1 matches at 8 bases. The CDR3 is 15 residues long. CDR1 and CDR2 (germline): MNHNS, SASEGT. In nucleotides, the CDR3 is TGCGCCAGCATCCTTGCTCCAGGGGGCGGCCAGCCCCAGCATTTT. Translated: CASILAPGGGQPQHF.

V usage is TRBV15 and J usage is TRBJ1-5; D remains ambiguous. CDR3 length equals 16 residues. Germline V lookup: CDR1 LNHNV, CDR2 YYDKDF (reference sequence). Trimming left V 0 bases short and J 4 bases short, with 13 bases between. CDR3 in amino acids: CATSRDRGMGNQPQHF. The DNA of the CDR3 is TGTGCCACCAGCAGAGATCGAGGGATGGGGAATCAGCCCCAGCATTTT.

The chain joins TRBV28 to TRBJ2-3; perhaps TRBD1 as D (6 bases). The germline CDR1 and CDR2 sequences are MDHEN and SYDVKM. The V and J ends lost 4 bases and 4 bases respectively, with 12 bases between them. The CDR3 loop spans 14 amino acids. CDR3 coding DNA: TGTGCCAGCAGTTCCTTTGGGGGCCCAGATACGCAGTATTTT. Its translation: CASSSFGGPDTQYF. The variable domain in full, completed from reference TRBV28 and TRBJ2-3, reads DVKVTQSSRYLVKRTGEKVFLECVQDMDHENMFWYRQDPGLGLRLIYFSYDVKMKEKGDIPEGYSVSREKKERFSLILESASTNQTSMYLCASSSFGGPDTQYFGPGTRLTVL.

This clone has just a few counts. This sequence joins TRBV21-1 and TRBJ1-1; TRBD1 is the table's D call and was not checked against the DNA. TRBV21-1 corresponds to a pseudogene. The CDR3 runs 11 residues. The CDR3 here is CAIQRTLEAFF. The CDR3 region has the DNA TGTGCCATCCAAAGGACACTAGAAGCTTTCTTT.

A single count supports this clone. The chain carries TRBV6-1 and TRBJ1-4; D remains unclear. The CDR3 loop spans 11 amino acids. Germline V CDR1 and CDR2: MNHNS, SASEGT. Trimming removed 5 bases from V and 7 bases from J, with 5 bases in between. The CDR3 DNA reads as TGTGCCAGCAGTAGCCGTGAAAAACTGTTTTTT. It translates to CASSSREKLFF.

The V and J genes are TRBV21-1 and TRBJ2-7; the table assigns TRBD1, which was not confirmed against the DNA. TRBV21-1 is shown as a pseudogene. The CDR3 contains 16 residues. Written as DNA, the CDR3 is TGTGCCAGCAGCTCGCACGGACAGGGGGCCTCCTACGAGCAGTACGTC. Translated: CASSSHGQGASYEQYV.

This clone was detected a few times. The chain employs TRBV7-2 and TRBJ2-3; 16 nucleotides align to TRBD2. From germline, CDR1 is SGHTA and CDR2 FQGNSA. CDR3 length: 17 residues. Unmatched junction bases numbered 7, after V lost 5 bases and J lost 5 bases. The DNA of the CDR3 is TGTGCCAGCAGCCAGGGACTAGCGGGGGGGCTAGGAGATACGCAGTATTTT. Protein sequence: CASSQGLAGGLGDTQYF.

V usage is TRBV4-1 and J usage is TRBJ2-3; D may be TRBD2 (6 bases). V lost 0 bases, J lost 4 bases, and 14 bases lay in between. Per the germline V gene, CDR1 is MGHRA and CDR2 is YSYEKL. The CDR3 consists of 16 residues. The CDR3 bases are TGCGCCAGCAGCCAAGATGGGAGACTAGGTTCAGATACGCAGTATTTT. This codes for CASSQDGRLGSDTQYF.

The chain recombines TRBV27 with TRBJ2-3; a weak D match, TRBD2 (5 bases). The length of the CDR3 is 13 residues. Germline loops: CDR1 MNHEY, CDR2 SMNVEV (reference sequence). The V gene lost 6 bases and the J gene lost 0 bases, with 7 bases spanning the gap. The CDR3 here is CASSLASTDTQYF. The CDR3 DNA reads TGTGCCAGCAGCTTAGCGAGCACAGATACGCAGTATTTT.

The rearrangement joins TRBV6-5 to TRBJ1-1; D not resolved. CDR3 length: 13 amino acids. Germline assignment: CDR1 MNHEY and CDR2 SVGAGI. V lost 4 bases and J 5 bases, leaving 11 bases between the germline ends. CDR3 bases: TGTGCCAGCAGTTTTAGACTGGAAACTGAAGCTTTCTTT. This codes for CASSFRLETEAFF.

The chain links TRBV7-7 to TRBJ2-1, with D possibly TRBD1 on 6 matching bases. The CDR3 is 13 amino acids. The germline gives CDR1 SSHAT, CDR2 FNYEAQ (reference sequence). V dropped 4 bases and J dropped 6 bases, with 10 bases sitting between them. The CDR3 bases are TGTGCCAGCAGCTCTCAGGGGATCAATGAGCAGTTCTTC. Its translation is CASSSQGINEQFF.

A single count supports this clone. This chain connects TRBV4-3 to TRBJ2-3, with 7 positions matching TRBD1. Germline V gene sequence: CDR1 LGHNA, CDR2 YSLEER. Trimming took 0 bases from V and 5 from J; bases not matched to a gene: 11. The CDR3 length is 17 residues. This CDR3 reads CASSQDGTVNKGDTQYF. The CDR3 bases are TGCGCCAGCAGCCAAGATGGGACAGTAAACAAGGGAGATACGCAGTATTTT.

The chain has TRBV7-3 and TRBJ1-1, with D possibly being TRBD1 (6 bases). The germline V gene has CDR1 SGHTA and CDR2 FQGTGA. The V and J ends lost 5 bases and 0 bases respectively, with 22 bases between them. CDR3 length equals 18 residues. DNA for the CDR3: TGTGCCAGCAGCCAACTACCAGGACAGCCAGAAATGAACACTGAAGCTTTCTTT. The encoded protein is CASSQLPGQPEMNTEAFF. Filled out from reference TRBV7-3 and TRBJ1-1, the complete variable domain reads GAGVSQTPSNKVTEKGKYVELRCDPISGHTALYWYRQSLGQGPEFLIYFQGTGAADDSGLPNDRFFAVRPEGSVSTLKIQRTERGDSAVYLCASSQLPGQPEMNTEAFFGQGTRLTVV.

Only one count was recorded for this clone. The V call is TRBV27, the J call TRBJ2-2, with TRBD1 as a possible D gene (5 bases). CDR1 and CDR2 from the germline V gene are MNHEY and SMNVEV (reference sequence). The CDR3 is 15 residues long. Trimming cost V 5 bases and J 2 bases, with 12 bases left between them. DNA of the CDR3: TGTGCCAGCAGTCTTGGACAAATCAACACCGGGGAGCTGTTTTTT. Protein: CASSLGQINTGELFF.

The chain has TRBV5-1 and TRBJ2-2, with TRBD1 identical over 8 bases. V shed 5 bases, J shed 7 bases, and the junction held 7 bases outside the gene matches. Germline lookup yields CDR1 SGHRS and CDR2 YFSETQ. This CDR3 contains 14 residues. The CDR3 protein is CASSPGGAGGELFF. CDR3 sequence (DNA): TGCGCCAGCAGTCCAGGGGGCGCGGGCGGGGAGCTGTTTTTT. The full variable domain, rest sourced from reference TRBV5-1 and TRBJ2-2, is KAGVTQTPRYLIKTRGQQVTLSCSPISGHRSVSWYQQTPGQGLQFLFEYFSETQRNKGNFPGRFSGRQFSNSRSEMNVSTLELGDSALYLCASSPGGAGGELFFGEGSRLTVL.